This T cell receptor beta chain was recorded in a study of T cell repertoires in cytomegalovirus infection. The study's findings and limits: Dominant in the ex vivo response were TCR beta clonotypes restricted by HLA-C and specific for CMV. CMV carriers having the relevant HLA were flagged by cumulative public TCR beta family frequency.

A single record per CDR3 protein comes from TCRdb applying MiXCR to the reads. The top ten hold 48% of the sample, which has roughly 570,000 distinct CDR3 sequences, approximately 40% seen once. This clonotype was seen only a few times. Antigen specificity is unknown. The sequence came from a human donor in good health (CMV status not recorded). Some clones in this sample may be carry-over from other donors' samples. Sequenced material: cultured PBMCs, taken from culture after CMV antigen stimulation.

CDR3 in DNA: TGTGCCAGCAGCTTTTGGAGTAATGAGCAGTTCTTC. This gives the protein CASSFWSNEQFF. V usage is TRBV7-9 and J usage is TRBJ2-1; no clear D gene. V lost 3 bases and J lost 7, with 7 bases in between. The CDR3 totals 12 residues. CDR1 is SEHNR and CDR2 is FQNEAQ in the germline V gene (reference sequence).